Detailed here is one TCR beta chain. What it binds is unknown. The CDR3 length is 14 residues. Trimming removed 5 bases at V and 5 bases at J, with 17 bases between. In germline, CDR1 is DFQATT, CDR2 SNEGSKA (reference sequence). This sample is drawn from a study of CD8 T cells in ankylosing spondylitis. General study points: In ankylosing spondylitis patients, matched synovial fluid reportedly showed significant enrichment of disease-linked clones. Apparently characteristic of ankylosing spondylitis blood was a TCR beta motif (roughly eight highly homologous variants). The authors found the disease-linked clones to be CD8+ and relatively rare in peripheral blood.

A single record per CDR3 protein comes from TCRdb applying MiXCR to the 5' RACE reads. The sample holds around 130,000 distinct CDR3 sequences, roughly an eighth seen once. The clonotype comes from a female donor with ankylosing spondylitis or in good health (not recorded which). The chain has TRBV20-1 and TRBJ2-3; D assignment may be TRBD1 or TRBD2 (5 bases each). Input material: blood, either unsorted or a sorted T cell fraction (not recorded which). This chain's CDR3 is CSALGTEGRDTQYF. CDR3 DNA: TGCAGTGCTTTGGGGACCGAGGGGAGAGATACGCAGTATTTT.